This T cell receptor (beta chain) was observed in a study of cytomegalovirus exposure and HLA in healthy donors (dated by TCRdb to about 2017). With regard to the full study: According to a later analysis, the 120 or so validation repertoires were produced on the same platform as the 666 repertoires of the first cohort. The study aimed to test whether cataloging public T cell receptors could reveal signatures of past pathogen exposure. A separate validation cohort of more than 100 different subjects was used in addition to the roughly 670-subject first cohort. To predict cytomegalovirus infection status, the study combined high-throughput TCR immunosequencing, statistical association of individual TCRs with disease status, and machine learning. Paper-wide results and their limitations: A later analysis lacked HLA typing for the validation cohort, so it scored co-occurrence in that cohort across all 110 or so repertoires. The classifier was reported to diagnose cytomegalovirus status with high specificity and sensitivity in both the original cohort and the validation cohort. In vitro tests confirmed that three of the cytomegalovirus-associated TCR beta chains recognize cytomegalovirus antigens. While some public TCRs were present in many individuals, most TCR sequences turned up only very rarely across donors. It was suggested by the authors that the approach could potentially be generalized to other disease states and immunological phenotypes. Of the cluster scores, 90% to 95% were above 0 in a later analysis, which found that TCRs clustered in the first cohort also tended to co-occur in the 120 validation repertoires. The study gave a list of 150 to 200 TCR beta chains associated with cytomegalovirus.

Donors formed part of the validation cohort, which comprised 120 subjects and was distinct from the first cohort of 550 to 850 subjects. Preparation of the library involved the immunoSEQ multiplex PCR assay. Per the authors' processing: A statistical classification framework was built for diagnosing cytomegalovirus status from the catalog of TCR beta chain sequences. TCRdb provides this immuneACCESS table in a form limited to in-frame rearrangements. Some clones are lacking; in checked studies, under half of them reflect an unresolved V gene, and why the rest are absent is not known. The V and J calls and the clone size are those of that table, but D and trimming were determined from the DNA. The sample table contains 120,000 to 150,000 clones; only one count was recorded for roughly 89% of them. Around 3.4% of the sample belongs to the ten largest clones. Many counts were recorded for this clone. Its specific antigen is unknown. The input lacks base qualities; no much larger clone sits a single base away.

CDR1 and CDR2, looked up from the germline V gene, are SGHRS and YFSETQ. Inclusive of the bounding cysteine and phenylalanine, the CDR3 is 14 residues long. The only DNA kept is the CDR3, 42 bases in frame from the first base. Ends trimmed: V by 3 bases, J by 6 bases; bases unmatched to a gene: 9. The material sequenced was PBMCs. The TCR comes from a woman aged 18-30 years in good health and CMV-seropositive. Recombination linked TRBV5-1 to TRBJ2-7; a stretch of 7 junction bases matches TRBD2. In nucleotide form, the sequence is TGCGCCAGCAGCTACCTTTCTACGGGGGGCGAGCAGTACTTC. The translation is CASSYLSTGGEQYF.